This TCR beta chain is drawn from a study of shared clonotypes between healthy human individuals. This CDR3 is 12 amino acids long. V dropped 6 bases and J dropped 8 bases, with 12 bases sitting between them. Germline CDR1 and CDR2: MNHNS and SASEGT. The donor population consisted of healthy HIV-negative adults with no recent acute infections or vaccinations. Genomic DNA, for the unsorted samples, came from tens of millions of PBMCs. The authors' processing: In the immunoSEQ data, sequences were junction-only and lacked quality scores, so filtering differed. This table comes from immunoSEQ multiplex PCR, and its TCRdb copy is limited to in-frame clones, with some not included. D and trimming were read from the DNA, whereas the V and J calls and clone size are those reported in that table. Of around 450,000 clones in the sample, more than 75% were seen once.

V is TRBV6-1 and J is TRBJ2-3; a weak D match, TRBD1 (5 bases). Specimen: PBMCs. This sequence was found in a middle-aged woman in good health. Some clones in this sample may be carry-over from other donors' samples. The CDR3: CASRDTYGTQYF. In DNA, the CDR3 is TGTGCCAGCAGGGACACCTACGGTACGCAGTATTTT.